One sample yielded the 25 T cell receptor beta chains listed below, sequenced in a study of blood T cells in healthy people across ages. Then a second PCR, running roughly 7 to 11 cycles, was carried out with a sample-barcoded 5' primer and a J-beta primer mix. TCRdb called the 5' RACE reads again in MiXCR, with one record for every CDR3 protein. The table records hundreds of thousands of distinct CDR3 sequences, roughly 64% of them present only once. The sample consisted of blood. Source of these receptors: a young man in good health.

This clonotype is a singleton in its sample. The chain links TRBV29-1 to TRBJ2-5, with D possibly being TRBD2 (6 bases). CDR1 SQVTM and CDR2 ANQGSEA come from the germline V gene. This CDR3 has 14 amino acids. V dropped 6 bases and J dropped 11 bases, with 25 bases sitting between them. CDR3 nucleotide sequence: TGCAGCGTCCGAAGGGGAGGCTTTGTCAATGAGCAGTACTTC. Its translation: CSVRRGGFVNEQYF.

J is TRBJ2-1 and V is TRBV7-2; 10 nucleotides line up with TRBD2. The CDR3 contains 16 residues. V dropped 0 bases and J dropped 7; count of bases not matched to a gene: 6. Per germline, CDR1 SGHTA and CDR2 FQGNSA. In nucleotides, the CDR3 is TGTGCCAGCAGCTTAGCTGCTAGCGGGAGCTTTAATGAGCAGTTCTTC. Residues: CASSLAASGSFNEQFF.

This chain uses TRBV10-3 with TRBJ1-1; tentatively, D is TRBD1 (6 bases). The CDR3 is 15 residues long. The germline gives CDR1 ENHRY, CDR2 SYGVKD. V lost 6 bases, J lost 5 bases, and 19 bases lay in between. The CDR3 coding sequence is TGTGCCATCAGGGGACAAGTGGAGACTGGGACTGAAGCTTTCTTT. Its translation is CAIRGQVETGTEAFF.

A word on this clonotype: A junction boundary mismatches the germline segment, possibly from a read error. This rearrangement joins TRBV4-2 to TRBJ1-1, with unresolved D. The CDR3 is 13 residues long. The germline CDR1 and CDR2 sequences are LGHNA and YNFKEQ. The CDR3 coding sequence is TGTGCCGGCAGCCAAGAGACGAACACTGAAGCTTTCTTT. Amino acid sequence: CAGSQETNTEAFF.

The chain employs TRBV6-5 and TRBJ2-1; 11 positions match TRBD2. CDR1 is MNHEY, CDR2 SVGAGI, per germline. V lost 5 bases and J lost 10; bases outside the gene matches: 7. This CDR3 contains 14 residues. The CDR3 is CASSRKLAGDEQFF. Here the CDR3 DNA reads TGTGCCAGCAGTCGAAAACTAGCGGGGGACGAGCAGTTCTTC.

The V call is TRBV3-1, the J call TRBJ2-7; 9 bases map to TRBD2. This CDR3 is built from 14 residues. Trimming cost V 5 bases and J 2 bases; bases outside gene matches: 4. Germline CDR1 is LGHDT and CDR2 is YNNKEL (reference sequence). The CDR3 nucleotides are TGTGCCAGCAGCTACAGCGGGAGGACCTACGAGCAGTACTTC. Amino acid sequence: CASSYSGRTYEQYF.

The rearrangement joins TRBV6-6 to TRBJ2-1; 13 nucleotides line up with TRBD2. The V gene's germline CDR1 is MNHNY and CDR2 SVGAGI (reference sequence). V gave up 2 bases and J gave up 4 bases; unmatched junction bases: 5. CDR3 length: 17 residues. CDR3 sequence reads: CASSYRGLAGAYNEQFF. The CDR3 nucleotides read TGTGCCAGCAGTTACCGAGGACTAGCGGGAGCATACAATGAGCAGTTCTTC.

Worth noting for this clonotype: A much larger clone differs from this one at a single base, so this may be a read error. This chain joins TRBV7-2 and TRBJ2-7, with D perhaps given as TRBD1 or TRBD2 (5 bases each). The CDR3 length is 13 residues. The germline CDR1 and CDR2 sequences are SGHTA and FQGNSA. CDR3 nucleotides: TGTGCCGGCAGCTTCTTGGGACGGTACGAGCAGTACTTC. Protein: CAGSFLGRYEQYF.

V usage is TRBV24-1 and J usage is TRBJ2-2; D ambiguous. In germline, CDR1 is KGHDR, CDR2 SFDVKD. CDR3 length: 15 amino acids. Trimming left V 4 bases short and J 1 base short, with 9 bases between. In DNA form, the CDR3 reads TGTGCCACCAGTGACCCTCAGAAGAACACCGGGGAGCTGTTTTTT. It encodes CATSDPQKNTGELFF.

The CDR3 coding sequence is TGTGCCAGCAGCTTAGTCAGACCAGGGGAAACAGATACGCAGTATTTT. Translated, it gives CASSLVRPGETDTQYF. The V gene is TRBV7-8, the J gene TRBJ2-3; perhaps TRBD1 as D (6 bases). The CDR3 contains 16 residues. V was clipped by 1 base and J by 3 bases, with 14 bases between them. The germline V gene has CDR1 SGHVS and CDR2 FQNEAQ.

The V and J genes are TRBV5-1 and TRBJ2-7, with D possibly being TRBD2 (5 bases). Germline V CDR1 and CDR2: SGHRS, YFSETQ. CDR3 size: 16 residues. Trimming took 2 bases from V and 7 from J, leaving 22 bases between them. The CDR3 protein is CASSLVSSGDYNEQYF. The CDR3 bases are TGCGCCAGCAGCTTAGTGTCCAGCGGAGATTACAATGAGCAGTACTTC.

V is TRBV7-6 and J is TRBJ1-2, with TRBD1 matching over 7 bases. The V gene's germline CDR1 is SGHVS and CDR2 FNYEAQ. Trimming took 5 bases from V and 4 from J; bases not matched to a gene: 13. The CDR3 is made up of 16 amino acids. The CDR3 nucleotides are TGTGCCAGCAGCCCGAGGGGACAGACTCACTCCTATGGCTACACCTTC. Its protein product is CASSPRGQTHSYGYTF. The variable domain in full, completed from reference TRBV7-6 and TRBJ1-2, reads GAGVSQSPRYKVTKRGQDVALRCDPISGHVSLYWYRQALGQGPEFLTYFNYEAQQDKSGLPNDRFSAERPEGSISTLTIQRTEQRDSAMYRCASSPRGQTHSYGYTFGSGTRLTVV.

This clonotype was counted only a few times. The chain couples TRBV7-6 to TRBJ2-7; TRBD1 or TRBD2 may be the D gene (5 bases each). The CDR3 is 13 amino acids. V was trimmed by 5 bases and J by 4 bases, leaving 12 bases between them. In germline, CDR1 is SGHVS, CDR2 FNYEAQ. The CDR3 protein is CASSLGDVYEQYF. CDR3 bases: TGTGCCAGCAGCCTCGGGGACGTTTACGAGCAGTACTTC.

This chain connects TRBV5-4 to TRBJ2-5, with D possibly TRBD1 on 5 matching bases. The CDR3 loop spans 17 amino acids. Per the germline V gene, CDR1 is SGHNT and CDR2 is YYREEE (reference sequence). V was cut by 3 bases and J by 5 bases, with 23 bases left in between. CDR3 region: CASSSPFGSGSGETQYF. CDR3 nucleotides: TGTGCCAGCAGCTCCCCTTTTGGTTCAGGGTCCGGCGAGACCCAGTACTTC.

This chain joins TRBV6-2 or TRBV6-3 and TRBJ1-1; D is unresolved. This CDR3 region has 13 residues. Germline-derived CDR1 and CDR2 are MNHEY and SVGEGT. Trimming pared 2 bases from V and 6 bases from J, leaving 10 bases between. The CDR3: CASSYPRWSEAFF. The CDR3 region has the DNA TGTGCCAGCAGTTACCCCCGGTGGTCTGAAGCTTTCTTT.

The chain uses TRBV29-1 and TRBJ2-5; possibly TRBD2 for D (6 bases). The CDR3 has 17 amino acids. Germline CDR1 reads SQVTM; CDR2 reads ANQGSEA. Trimming shortened V by 3 bases and J by 11 bases, and 31 bases separated the two germline ends. For the CDR3, the DNA is TGCAGCGTTGAGCATTTTGTGTCGGGAGAAACTTGGGATGAGCAGTACTTC. Its protein product is CSVEHFVSGETWDEQYF.

This clonotype came up a few times. A much more abundant neighbour one base away suggests this may be a read error. The J gene is TRBJ1-2, the V gene TRBV7-9, with D maybe TRBD1 (6 bases). The CDR3 extends over 13 amino acids. The germline V and J ends were trimmed by 5 bases and 6 bases, with 13 bases remaining between them. The V gene's germline CDR1 is SEHNR and CDR2 FQNEAQ (reference sequence). The CDR3 spells CASSRSEGDGYTF. CDR3 sequence (DNA): TGTGCCAGCAGCCGAAGTGAGGGGGATGGCTACACCTTC.

This clonotype was counted a few times. The genes are TRBV20-1 and TRBJ1-2; D uncertain. Per the germline V gene, CDR1 is DFQATT and CDR2 is SNEGSKA (reference sequence). This CDR3 region has 12 residues. Deletions cut 3 bases from V and 4 bases from J, with 9 bases between. CDR3 bases: TGCAGTGCTAGCGAGGCTACCTATGGCTACACCTTC. It encodes CSASEATYGYTF.

This chain joins TRBV6-5 and TRBJ2-7; D possibly corresponds to TRBD2 (5 bases). V shed 7 bases and J shed 5 bases, with 18 bases lying between them. The germline V gene has CDR1 MNHEY and CDR2 SVGAGI. The CDR3 consists of 14 residues. CDR3 DNA: TGTGCCAGCAAAGCCCCCAGCGGCCTAAACGAGCAGTACTTC. Protein sequence: CASKAPSGLNEQYF.

In its sample, this clonotype was seen a few times. The chain uses TRBV29-1 and TRBJ1-2; 9 bases align to TRBD1. Germline loops: CDR1 SQVTM, CDR2 ANQGSEA. Germline trimming cut 6 bases from V and 6 bases from J; bases unmatched to any gene: 5. There are 12 residues in the CDR3. CDR3 nucleotide sequence: TGCAGCGTCCCTTGGACAGGGGATGGCTACACCTTC. This gives the protein CSVPWTGDGYTF.

The chain joins TRBV10-3 to TRBJ2-3, with D maybe TRBD2 (5 bases). The V gene's germline CDR1 is ENHRY and CDR2 SYGVKD. V was cut by 8 bases and J by 3 bases, with 12 bases left in between. The CDR3 has 13 residues. The CDR3 bases are TGTGCCATCCGTCCTAGGGAGACAGATACGCAGTATTTT. It is translated as CAIRPRETDTQYF.

The rearrangement uses TRBV20-1 and TRBJ2-1, with D maybe TRBD1 (7 bases). Germline values: CDR1 DFQATT, CDR2 SNEGSKA (reference sequence). This CDR3 comprises 16 residues. The V gene lost 6 bases and the J gene lost 1 base, with 19 bases spanning the gap. The DNA for the CDR3 is TGCAGTGCCAATCAGGGGGGCCTCGGTTCCTACAATGAGCAGTTCTTC. Its protein is CSANQGGLGSYNEQFF.

This clonotype was seen a few times. The gene calls are TRBV4-3 and TRBJ2-1, with TRBD2 matching 7 bases. The CDR3 consists of 18 residues. Germline CDR1 reads LGHNA; CDR2 reads YSLEER. Unmatched junction bases numbered 16, after V lost 8 bases and J lost 0 bases. The CDR3 DNA sequence: TGCGCCAGCGGACGCGAGCGGGGCCCTTTAAGCTCCTACAATGAGCAGTTCTTC. It yields the protein CASGRERGPLSSYNEQFF.

V and J are TRBV2 and TRBJ1-5, with D perhaps matching TRBD1 (5 bases). From germline, CDR1 is SNHLY and CDR2 FYNNEI. Trimming pared 3 bases from V and 5 bases from J, leaving 8 bases between. This CDR3 is 13 amino acids long. Written as DNA, the CDR3 is TGTGCCAGCAGTGAGGAGGGACATCAGCCCCAGCATTTT. It specifies CASSEEGHQPQHF. The full variable domain, with the rest looked up from reference TRBV2 and TRBJ1-5, is EPEVTQTPSHQVTQMGQEVILRCVPISNHLYFYWYRQILGQKVEFLVSFYNNEISEKSEIFDDQFSVERPDGSNFTLKIRSTKLEDSAMYFCASSEEGHQPQHFGDGTRLSIL.

The rearrangement joins TRBV11-1 to TRBJ2-1; no clear D gene. Germline assignment: CDR1 SGHAT and CDR2 FQDESV (reference sequence). The CDR3 has 15 amino acids. The ends were cut back, 2 bases at V and 0 bases at J, with 8 bases in the middle. DNA for the CDR3: TGTGCCAGCAGCTTATGGCAGAGCTCCTACAATGAGCAGTTCTTC. Residues: CASSLWQSSYNEQFF.